This is a list of T cell receptor beta chains from one sample in a study of cytomegalovirus exposure and HLA in healthy donors. Repertoires were generated with immunoSEQ multiplex PCR, while TCRdb's copy carries only in-frame clones and drops some. The sample has some 120,000 clones, and its top ten clones hold approximately 2.6%. Sequenced input: PBMCs. These receptors came from a man younger than 40 in good health and CMV-seronegative. Both conserved end residues are part of each CDR3. Fields, in order: CDR3 protein, CDR3 DNA, J gene, V gene, D gene. The D gene is left open where the match is weak.

CDR3 protein: CASSIGVGYTF; CDR3 DNA: TGTGCCAGTAGTATAGGAGTAGGCTACACCTTC; J gene: TRBJ1-2; V gene: TRBV19; D gene: NA
CDR3 protein: CASSRNRGRSDGYTF; CDR3 DNA: TGTGCCAGCAGCCGGAACAGGGGGCGAAGCGATGGCTACACCTTC; J gene: TRBJ1-2; V gene: TRBV7-9; D gene: TRBD1
CDR3 protein: CASSSQGETQYF; CDR3 DNA: TGCGCCAGCAGCTCACAGGGGGAGACCCAGTACTTC; J gene: TRBJ2-5; V gene: TRBV5-1; D gene: TRBD1
CDR3 protein: CASSSLAGSGGQYF; CDR3 DNA: TGTGCCAGCAGCTCCCTAGCGGGATCCGGGGGGCAGTACTTC; J gene: TRBJ2-7; V gene: TRBV7-2; D gene: TRBD2
CDR3 protein: CASSTTGNVDTEAFF; CDR3 DNA: TGTGCCAGTAGTACTACAGGGAATGTAGACACTGAAGCTTTCTTT; J gene: TRBJ1-1; V gene: TRBV19; D gene: NA
CDR3 protein: CASSQDTRAGMNTEAFF; CDR3 DNA: TGTGCCAGCAGCCAAGATACCAGGGCTGGCATGAACACTGAAGCTTTCTTT; J gene: TRBJ1-1; V gene: TRBV4-2; D gene: NA
CDR3 protein: CASSPTRGGEQYF; CDR3 DNA: TGTGCCAGCTCCCCCACACGGGGGGGCGAGCAGTACTTC; J gene: TRBJ2-7; V gene: TRBV18; D gene: TRBD2
CDR3 protein: CASSVGRYTDTQYF; CDR3 DNA: TGTGCCAGCAGCGTGGGCCGGTACACAGATACGCAGTATTTT; J gene: TRBJ2-3; V gene: TRBV9; D gene: NA
CDR3 protein: CASSSGGADSYNEQFF; CDR3 DNA: TGCGCCAGCAGCTCCGGGGGGGCCGACTCCTACAATGAGCAGTTCTTC; J gene: TRBJ2-1; V gene: TRBV5-1; D gene: TRBD2
CDR3 protein: CASSLGLAETDTQYF; CDR3 DNA: TGTGCCAGCAGCTTAGGGCTAGCGGAGACAGATACGCAGTATTTT; J gene: TRBJ2-3; V gene: TRBV7-9; D gene: TRBD2
CDR3 protein: CASSQDSVEEKLFF; CDR3 DNA: TGCGCCAGCAGCCAAGATTCTGTAGAGGAAAAACTGTTTTTT; J gene: TRBJ1-4; V gene: TRBV4-1; D gene: NA
CDR3 protein: CASSLAPTSLNTGELFF; CDR3 DNA: TGTGCCAGCAGCTTAGCCCCGACTAGCCTTAACACCGGGGAGCTGTTTTTT; J gene: TRBJ2-2; V gene: TRBV11-2; D gene: TRBD2
CDR3 protein: CASSPEGGYSYEQYF; CDR3 DNA: TGTGCCAGCAGCCCCGAGGGCGGCTACTCCTACGAGCAGTACTTC; J gene: TRBJ2-7; V gene: TRBV9; D gene: NA
CDR3 protein: CASSDSRMSRDSPLHF; CDR3 DNA: TGTGCCAGCAGCGACTCGAGAATGTCCCGAGATTCACCCCTCCACTTT; J gene: TRBJ1-6; V gene: TRBV11-1; D gene: NA
CDR3 protein: CASSLTPSAGVDGYTF; CDR3 DNA: TGTGCCAGCAGCTTAACCCCGTCGGCAGGGGTTGATGGCTACACCTTC; J gene: TRBJ1-2; V gene: TRBV7-3; D gene: NA
CDR3 protein: CASSFSSGSSYEQYF; CDR3 DNA: TGTGCCAGCAGCTTCTCTAGCGGGAGTAGCTACGAGCAGTACTTC; J gene: TRBJ2-7; V gene: TRBV7-2; D gene: TRBD2
CDR3 protein: CASTFDRGKTEAFF; CDR3 DNA: TGTGCCAGCACCTTCGACAGGGGTAAAACTGAAGCTTTCTTT; J gene: TRBJ1-1; V gene: TRBV6-1; D gene: TRBD1
CDR3 protein: CASSGSRWTGGYEQYF; CDR3 DNA: TGTGCCAGCAGTGGGTCCCGGTGGACAGGGGGCTACGAGCAGTACTTC; J gene: TRBJ2-7; V gene: TRBV6-1; D gene: TRBD1
CDR3 protein: CASSPSPGGTDTQYF; CDR3 DNA: TGTGCCAGCTCACCCTCTCCCGGGGGCACAGATACGCAGTATTTT; J gene: TRBJ2-3; V gene: TRBV18; D gene: NA
CDR3 protein: CASSLTSFTGSTGELFF; CDR3 DNA: TGTGCCAGTAGTCTGACGTCCTTTACAGGGAGCACCGGGGAGCTGTTTTTT; J gene: TRBJ2-2; V gene: TRBV19; D gene: NA
CDR3 protein: CATQQLSTNEKLFF; CDR3 DNA: TGTGCCACCCAACAGCTGTCAACTAATGAAAAACTGTTTTTT; J gene: TRBJ1-4; V gene: TRBV2; D gene: NA
CDR3 protein: CASSIQEFNEKLFF; CDR3 DNA: TGTGCCAGTAGTATCCAGGAATTTAATGAAAAACTGTTTTTT; J gene: TRBJ1-4; V gene: TRBV19; D gene: NA
CDR3 protein: CARSAVMAGELFF; CDR3 DNA: TGTGCCAGAAGCGCAGTAATGGCCGGGGAGCTGTTTTTT; J gene: TRBJ2-2; V gene: TRBV5-3; D gene: NA
CDR3 protein: CATSPVLGREEEKLFF; CDR3 DNA: TGTGCCACCAGCCCCGTTTTGGGGAGGGAGGAAGAAAAACTGTTTTTT; J gene: TRBJ1-4; V gene: TRBV15; D gene: NA
CDR3 protein: CASSLDRSGTEAFF; CDR3 DNA: TGTGCCAGCAGCCTTGACAGGTCGGGCACTGAAGCTTTCTTT; J gene: TRBJ1-1; V gene: TRBV11-2; D gene: NA
CDR3 protein: CATSSSLSGANVLTF; CDR3 DNA: TGTGCCACCAGCAGTTCCCTCTCTGGGGCCAACGTCCTGACTTTC; J gene: TRBJ2-6; V gene: TRBV15; D gene: NA
CDR3 protein: CASSQEDSSNYGYTF; CDR3 DNA: TGCGCCAGCAGCCAGGAGGACAGCTCCAACTATGGCTACACCTTC; J gene: TRBJ1-2; V gene: TRBV4-3; D gene: NA
CDR3 protein: CASSKPQGYLNEQFF; CDR3 DNA: TGTGCCAGCAGTAAGCCACAGGGCTACCTCAATGAGCAGTTCTTC; J gene: TRBJ2-1; V gene: TRBV5-6; D gene: NA
CDR3 protein: CASSRYSGTQHNQPQHF; CDR3 DNA: TGTGCCAGCAGCAGGTACTCCGGGACACAGCACAATCAGCCCCAGCATTTT; J gene: TRBJ1-5; V gene: TRBV21-1; D gene: NA
CDR3 protein: CASSSWGQRNQPQHF; CDR3 DNA: TGTGCCAGCAGCTCATGGGGGCAGAGAAATCAGCCCCAGCATTTT; J gene: TRBJ1-5; V gene: TRBV5-6; D gene: NA
CDR3 protein: CASSQGGPNEKLFF; CDR3 DNA: TGTGCCAGCAGCCAGGGGGGACCTAATGAAAAACTGTTTTTT; J gene: TRBJ1-4; V gene: TRBV5-4; D gene: TRBD1
CDR3 protein: CASSPGQGFREQYF; CDR3 DNA: TGTGCCAGCAGCCCGGGACAGGGCTTCCGCGAGCAGTACTTC; J gene: TRBJ2-7; V gene: TRBV5-6; D gene: TRBD1
CDR3 protein: CASSLAGKAHTQYF; CDR3 DNA: TGTGCCAGCAGCTTAGCGGGCAAGGCACATACGCAGTATTTT; J gene: TRBJ2-3; V gene: TRBV11-1; D gene: NA
CDR3 protein: CAISGLAANYEQYF; CDR3 DNA: TGTGCCATCAGTGGTCTAGCGGCGAACTACGAGCAGTACTTC; J gene: TRBJ2-7; V gene: TRBV10-3; D gene: TRBD2
CDR3 protein: CASQGANTEAFF; CDR3 DNA: TGTGCCAGCCAAGGGGCAAACACTGAAGCTTTCTTT; J gene: TRBJ1-1; V gene: TRBV28; D gene: NA
CDR3 protein: CASSSVESREQETQYF; CDR3 DNA: TGTGCCAGCAGCTCCGTAGAAAGTAGGGAGCAAGAGACCCAGTACTTC; J gene: TRBJ2-5; V gene: TRBV9; D gene: NA
CDR3 protein: CASSFRGLGSPLHF; CDR3 DNA: TGTGCCAGCAGCTTCAGGGGGCTGGGGTCACCCCTCCACTTT; J gene: TRBJ1-6; V gene: TRBV11-2; D gene: TRBD1
CDR3 protein: CAWSVLDYLNTGELFF; CDR3 DNA: TGTGCCTGGAGTGTACTAGATTACCTGAACACCGGGGAGCTGTTTTTT; J gene: TRBJ2-2; V gene: TRBV30; D gene: NA
CDR3 protein: CASSEDRGNNEQFF; CDR3 DNA: TGTGCCAGCAGTGAAGACAGGGGTAACAATGAGCAGTTCTTC; J gene: TRBJ2-1; V gene: TRBV25-1; D gene: TRBD1
CDR3 protein: CASSVVSGIPGELFF; CDR3 DNA: TGCGCCAGCAGCGTAGTTTCAGGGATTCCCGGGGAGCTGTTTTTT; J gene: TRBJ2-2; V gene: TRBV5-1; D gene: NA
CDR3 protein: CASSRLAGSYEQYF; CDR3 DNA: TGTGCCAGCAGCCGACTAGCGGGCTCCTACGAGCAGTACTTC; J gene: TRBJ2-7; V gene: TRBV7-2; D gene: TRBD2
CDR3 protein: CSVSGRMGNEQFF; CDR3 DNA: TGCAGCGTTAGCGGGCGAATGGGCAATGAGCAGTTCTTC; J gene: TRBJ2-1; V gene: TRBV29-1; D gene: NA
CDR3 protein: CASSEGQPNTEAFF; CDR3 DNA: TGCGCCAGCAGCGAAGGACAGCCGAACACTGAAGCTTTCTTT; J gene: TRBJ1-1; V gene: TRBV5-1; D gene: NA
CDR3 protein: CASSYSAGNTEAFF; CDR3 DNA: TGTGCCAGCAGTTACTCGGCAGGGAACACTGAAGCTTTCTTT; J gene: TRBJ1-1; V gene: TRBV6-6; D gene: NA
CDR3 protein: CASSLEGVRGNEQFF; CDR3 DNA: TGTGCCAGCAGCTTAGAGGGCGTAAGGGGGAATGAGCAGTTCTTC; J gene: TRBJ2-1; V gene: TRBV7-8; D gene: NA
CDR3 protein: CASSLLAGGRNEQFF; CDR3 DNA: TGTGCCAGCAGCTTATTGGCGGGAGGTCGGAATGAGCAGTTCTTC; J gene: TRBJ2-1; V gene: TRBV7-9; D gene: TRBD2
CDR3 protein: CASSASGTSKYEQYF; CDR3 DNA: TGTGCCAGCAGTGCTTCCGGGACTAGTAAGTACGAGCAGTACTTC; J gene: TRBJ2-7; V gene: TRBV27; D gene: TRBD2
CDR3 protein: CASSSGQHGYTF; CDR3 DNA: TGCGCCAGCAGCTCGGGACAGCATGGCTACACCTTC; J gene: TRBJ1-2; V gene: TRBV4-1; D gene: TRBD1
CDR3 protein: CASSSRLASGRSYEQYF; CDR3 DNA: TGCGCCAGCAGCTCCCGACTCGCTAGCGGGAGATCCTACGAGCAGTACTTC; J gene: TRBJ2-7; V gene: TRBV5-1; D gene: TRBD2
CDR3 protein: CASSFPQAGGGQPQHF; CDR3 DNA: TGTGCCAGTAGTTTTCCCCAGGCGGGGGGGGGCCAGCCCCAGCATTTT; J gene: TRBJ1-5; V gene: TRBV19; D gene: NA
CDR3 protein: CASSQDPAGRDEQFF; CDR3 DNA: TGCGCCAGCAGCCAAGATCCAGCGGGGAGGGATGAGCAGTTCTTC; J gene: TRBJ2-1; V gene: TRBV4-3; D gene: TRBD2
CDR3 protein: CASRSGTSYEQYF; CDR3 DNA: TGTGCCAGCAGAAGCGGGACCTCCTACGAGCAGTACTTC; J gene: TRBJ2-7; V gene: TRBV27; D gene: TRBD2
CDR3 protein: CAISPSTDTQYF; CDR3 DNA: TGTGCCATCAGCCCTAGCACAGATACGCAGTATTTT; J gene: TRBJ2-3; V gene: TRBV10-3; D gene: NA
CDR3 protein: CSSGRDNTEAFF; CDR3 DNA: TGCTCTAGCGGCAGGGATAACACTGAAGCTTTCTTT; J gene: TRBJ1-1; V gene: TRBV2; D gene: NA
CDR3 protein: CASSGGQGAVGYTF; CDR3 DNA: TGCGCCAGCAGCGGGGGACAGGGGGCGGTTGGCTACACCTTC; J gene: TRBJ1-2; V gene: TRBV5-1; D gene: TRBD1
CDR3 protein: CASSRGGGSRDPEAFF; CDR3 DNA: TGTGCCAGCAGCCGCGGCGGTGGCAGCAGAGACCCTGAAGCTTTCTTT; J gene: TRBJ1-1; V gene: TRBV7-2; D gene: NA
CDR3 protein: CASSAGTGGFTGELFF; CDR3 DNA: TGTGCCAGTAGTGCCGGGACAGGGGGCTTCACCGGGGAGCTGTTTTTT; J gene: TRBJ2-2; V gene: TRBV19; D gene: TRBD1
CDR3 protein: CASSGQLAGGPETQYF; CDR3 DNA: TGTGCCAGCAGCGGCCAACTAGCGGGAGGGCCAGAGACCCAGTACTTC; J gene: TRBJ2-5; V gene: TRBV4-2; D gene: TRBD2
CDR3 protein: CASSPLFGGSRGGSEQYF; CDR3 DNA: TGTGCCAGCTCACCGCTCTTTGGGGGAAGCAGGGGAGGGAGCGAGCAGTACTTC; J gene: TRBJ2-7; V gene: TRBV18; D gene: NA